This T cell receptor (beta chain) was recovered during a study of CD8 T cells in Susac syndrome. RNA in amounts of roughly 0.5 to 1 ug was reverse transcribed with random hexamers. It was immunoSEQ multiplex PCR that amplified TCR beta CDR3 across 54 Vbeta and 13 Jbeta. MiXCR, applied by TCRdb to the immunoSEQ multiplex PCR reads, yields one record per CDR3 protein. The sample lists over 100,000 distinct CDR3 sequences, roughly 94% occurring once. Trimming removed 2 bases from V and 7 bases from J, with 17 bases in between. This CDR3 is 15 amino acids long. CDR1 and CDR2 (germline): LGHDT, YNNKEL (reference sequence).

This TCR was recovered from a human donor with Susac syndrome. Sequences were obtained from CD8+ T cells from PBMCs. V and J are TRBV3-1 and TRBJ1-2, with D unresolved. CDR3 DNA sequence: TGTGCCAGCAGCCAATGGGAGTTTCCTCCCGGTGGCTACACCTTC. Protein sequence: CASSQWEFPPGGYTF.